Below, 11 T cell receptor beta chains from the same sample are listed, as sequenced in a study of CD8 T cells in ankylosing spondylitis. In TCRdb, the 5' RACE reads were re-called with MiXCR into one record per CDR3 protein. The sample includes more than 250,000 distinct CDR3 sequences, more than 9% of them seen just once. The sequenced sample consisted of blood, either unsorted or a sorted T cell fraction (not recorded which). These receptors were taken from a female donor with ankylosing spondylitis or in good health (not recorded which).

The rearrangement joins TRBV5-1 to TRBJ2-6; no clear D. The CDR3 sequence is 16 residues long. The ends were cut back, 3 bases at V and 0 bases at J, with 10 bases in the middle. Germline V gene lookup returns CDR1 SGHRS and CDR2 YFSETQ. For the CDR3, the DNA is TGCGCCAGCAGCTCGAGGTCCGTCTCTGGGGCCAACGTCCTGACTTTC. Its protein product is CASSSRSVSGANVLTF.

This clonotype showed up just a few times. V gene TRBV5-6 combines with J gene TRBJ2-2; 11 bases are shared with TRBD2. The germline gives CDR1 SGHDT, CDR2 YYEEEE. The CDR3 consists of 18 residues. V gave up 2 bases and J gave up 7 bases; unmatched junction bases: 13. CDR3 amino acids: CASSFMPSGRTHSGELFF. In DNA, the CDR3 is TGTGCCAGCAGCTTTATGCCTAGCGGGAGGACCCACAGCGGGGAGCTGTTTTTT.

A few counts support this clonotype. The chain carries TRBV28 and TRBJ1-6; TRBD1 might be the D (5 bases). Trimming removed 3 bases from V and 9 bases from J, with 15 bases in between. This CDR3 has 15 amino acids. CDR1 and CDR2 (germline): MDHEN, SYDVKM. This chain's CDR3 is CASSLTGAGGSPLHF. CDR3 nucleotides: TGTGCCAGCAGTTTGACCGGGGCTGGGGGTTCACCCCTCCACTTT.

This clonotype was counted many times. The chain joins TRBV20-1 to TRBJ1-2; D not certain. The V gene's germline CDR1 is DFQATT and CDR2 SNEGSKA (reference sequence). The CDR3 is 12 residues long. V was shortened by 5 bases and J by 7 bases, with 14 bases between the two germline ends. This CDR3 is CSAPVNIVGYTF. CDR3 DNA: TGCAGTGCTCCAGTCAATATTGTTGGCTACACCTTC.

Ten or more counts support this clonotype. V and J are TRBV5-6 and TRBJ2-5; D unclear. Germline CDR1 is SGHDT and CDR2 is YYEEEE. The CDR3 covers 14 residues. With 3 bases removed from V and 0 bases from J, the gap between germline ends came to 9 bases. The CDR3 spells CASSYPGYQETQYF. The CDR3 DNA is TGTGCCAGCAGCTATCCAGGCTACCAAGAGACCCAGTACTTC.

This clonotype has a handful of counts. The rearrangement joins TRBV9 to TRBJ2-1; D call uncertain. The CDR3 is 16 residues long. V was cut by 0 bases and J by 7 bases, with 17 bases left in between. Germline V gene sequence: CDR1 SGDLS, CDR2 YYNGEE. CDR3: CASSVGRVETSNEQFF. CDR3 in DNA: TGTGCCAGCAGCGTAGGAAGGGTAGAGACAAGTAATGAGCAGTTCTTC.

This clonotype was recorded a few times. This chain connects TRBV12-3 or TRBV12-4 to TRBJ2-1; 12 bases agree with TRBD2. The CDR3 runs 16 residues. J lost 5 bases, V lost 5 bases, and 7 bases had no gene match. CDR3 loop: CASSDRTSGADNEQFF. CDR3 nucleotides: TGTGCCAGCAGTGACCGGACTAGCGGGGCTGACAATGAGCAGTTCTTC.

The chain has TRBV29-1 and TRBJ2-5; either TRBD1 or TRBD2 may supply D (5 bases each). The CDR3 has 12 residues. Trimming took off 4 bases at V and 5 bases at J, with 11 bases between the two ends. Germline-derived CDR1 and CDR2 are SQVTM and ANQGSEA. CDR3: CSVGDGWETQYF. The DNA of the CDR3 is TGCAGCGTTGGGGACGGATGGGAGACCCAGTACTTC.

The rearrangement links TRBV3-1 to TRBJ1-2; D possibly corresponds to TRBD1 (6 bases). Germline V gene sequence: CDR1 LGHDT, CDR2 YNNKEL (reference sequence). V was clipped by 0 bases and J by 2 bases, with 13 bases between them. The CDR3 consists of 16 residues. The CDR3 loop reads CASSQDSIGGNYGYTF. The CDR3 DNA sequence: TGTGCCAGCAGCCAAGATAGTATAGGGGGAAACTATGGCTACACCTTC.

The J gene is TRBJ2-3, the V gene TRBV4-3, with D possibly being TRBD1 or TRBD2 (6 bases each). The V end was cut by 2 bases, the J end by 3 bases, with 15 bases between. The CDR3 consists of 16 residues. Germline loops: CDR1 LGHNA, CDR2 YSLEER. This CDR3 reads CASSQSNGGGTDTQYF. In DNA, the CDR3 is TGCGCCAGCAGCCAATCTAACGGGGGCGGTACAGATACGCAGTATTTT.

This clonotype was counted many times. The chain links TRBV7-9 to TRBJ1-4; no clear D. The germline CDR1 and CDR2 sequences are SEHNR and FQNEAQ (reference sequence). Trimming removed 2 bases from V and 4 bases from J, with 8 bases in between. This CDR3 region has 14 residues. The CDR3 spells CASSLLVDNEKLFF. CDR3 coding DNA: TGTGCCAGCAGCTTACTCGTGGATAATGAAAAACTGTTTTTT.